This TCR beta chain was obtained from a study of T cells in localized non-small cell lung cancer. Study-wide findings and caveats: Uninvolved adjacent lung showed peak T cell clonality, exceeding tumor. Appearing in adjacent lung were a median about 60 of the top 100 tumor clones.

On this clone: Its matching antigen is unknown.

The data were produced by immunoSEQ multiplex PCR, yet TCRdb's version contains in-frame clones alone and is incomplete. The repertoire has over 45,000 clones, 70% to 85% of them found once; the top ten carry about a sixth. The sequences come from peripheral blood, collected before any cancer treatment. The sequence derives from a man aged 40 to 70 with stage I squamous cell lung carcinoma.

The CDR3 region is CAWTRGREGYTF. The CDR3 DNA reads TGTGCCTGGACGAGAGGTCGGGAAGGCTACACCTTC. The J gene is TRBJ1-2, the V gene TRBV30; D remains unclear. V dropped 4 bases and J dropped 8 bases, with 14 bases sitting between them. The CDR3 sequence is 12 residues long. Germline values: CDR1 GTSNPN, CDR2 SVGIG (reference sequence).